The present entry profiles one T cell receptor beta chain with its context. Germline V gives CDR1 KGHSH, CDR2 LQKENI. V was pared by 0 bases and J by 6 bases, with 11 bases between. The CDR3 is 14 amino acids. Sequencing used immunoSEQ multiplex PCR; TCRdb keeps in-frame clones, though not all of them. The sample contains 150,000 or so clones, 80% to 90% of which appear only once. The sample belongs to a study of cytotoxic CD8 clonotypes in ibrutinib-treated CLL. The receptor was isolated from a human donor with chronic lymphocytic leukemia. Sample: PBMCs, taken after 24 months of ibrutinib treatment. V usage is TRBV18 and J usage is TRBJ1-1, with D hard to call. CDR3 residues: CASSPPSAEAEAFF. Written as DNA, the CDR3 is TGTGCCAGCTCACCACCGAGCGCGGAGGCTGAAGCTTTCTTT.